This entry features one T cell receptor beta chain sequence. Its target is not known. Germline V lookup: CDR1 KGHDR, CDR2 SFDVKD. The CDR3 has 16 residues. Losses at the gene ends were 3 bases for V and 6 bases for J; bases not matched to a gene: 6. This entry is derived from a study of blood T cells in healthy people across ages. Study outcomes and limitations: As age increased, TCR beta diversity per million T cells fell in a roughly linear fashion.

A sample-barcoded 5' primer and a J-beta primer mix were used in a second PCR of about 7 to 12 cycles. Via MiXCR, TCRdb re-called the 5' RACE reads, giving one row per CDR3 protein. The table has around 1,900,000 distinct CDR3 sequences, about two fifths seen once. Russia was home to the donors, healthy Caucasian individuals aged roughly 6 to 95. Drawn from each donor were ten milliliters of peripheral blood. Specimen: blood. The V call is TRBV24-1, the J call TRBJ2-1; 11 positions match TRBD1. The clonotype originates from a human donor in good health. The CDR3 DNA reads TGTGCCACCAGTGATCTGGGACAGGGGGTTATCAATGAGCAGTTCTTC. It encodes CATSDLGQGVINEQFF.